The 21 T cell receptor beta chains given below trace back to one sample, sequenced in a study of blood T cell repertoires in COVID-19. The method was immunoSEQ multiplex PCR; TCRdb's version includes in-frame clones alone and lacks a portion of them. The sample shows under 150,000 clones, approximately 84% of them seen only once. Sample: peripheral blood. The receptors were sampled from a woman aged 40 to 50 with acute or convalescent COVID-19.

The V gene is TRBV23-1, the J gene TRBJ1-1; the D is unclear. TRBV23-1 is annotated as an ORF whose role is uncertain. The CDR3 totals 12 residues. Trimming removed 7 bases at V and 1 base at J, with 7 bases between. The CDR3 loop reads CASTHPNTEAFF. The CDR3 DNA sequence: TGCGCCAGCACACACCCGAACACTGAAGCTTTCTTT.

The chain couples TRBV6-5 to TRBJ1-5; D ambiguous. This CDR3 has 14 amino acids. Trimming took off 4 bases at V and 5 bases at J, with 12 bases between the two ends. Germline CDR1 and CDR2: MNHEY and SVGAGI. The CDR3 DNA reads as TGTGCCAGCAGTTTAACCGGGGTTGATCAGCCCCAGCATTTT. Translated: CASSLTGVDQPQHF.

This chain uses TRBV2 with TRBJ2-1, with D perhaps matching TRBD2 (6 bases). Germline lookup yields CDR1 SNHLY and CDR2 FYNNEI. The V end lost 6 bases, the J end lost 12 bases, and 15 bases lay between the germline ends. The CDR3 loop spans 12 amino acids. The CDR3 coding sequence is TGTGCCAGCAGAACTAGCTCTCCGGGGCAGTTCTTC. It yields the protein CASRTSSPGQFF.

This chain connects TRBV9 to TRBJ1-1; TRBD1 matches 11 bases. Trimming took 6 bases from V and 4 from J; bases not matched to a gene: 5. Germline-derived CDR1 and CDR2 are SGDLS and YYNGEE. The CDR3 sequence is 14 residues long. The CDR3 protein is CASTWDRGSTEAFF. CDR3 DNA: TGTGCCAGCACCTGGGACAGGGGGAGCACTGAAGCTTTCTTT. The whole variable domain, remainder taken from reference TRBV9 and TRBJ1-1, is DSGVTQTPKHLITATGQRVTLRCSPRSGDLSVYWYQQSLDQGLQFLIQYYNGEERAKGNILERFSAQQFPDLHSELNLSSLELGDSALYFCASTWDRGSTEAFFGQGTRLTVV.

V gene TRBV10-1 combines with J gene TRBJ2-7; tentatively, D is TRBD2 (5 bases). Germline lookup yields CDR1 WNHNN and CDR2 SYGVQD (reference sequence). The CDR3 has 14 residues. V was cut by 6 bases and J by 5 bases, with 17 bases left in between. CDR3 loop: CASSPTRGGHEQYF. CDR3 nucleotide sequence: TGCGCCAGCAGCCCCACCCGAGGAGGTCACGAGCAGTACTTC.

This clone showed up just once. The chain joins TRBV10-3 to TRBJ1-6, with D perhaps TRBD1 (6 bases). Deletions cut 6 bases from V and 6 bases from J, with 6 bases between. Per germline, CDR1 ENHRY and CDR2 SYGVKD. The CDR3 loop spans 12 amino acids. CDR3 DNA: TGTGCCATCAGACAGGGTAATTCACCCCTCCACTTT. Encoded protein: CAIRQGNSPLHF.

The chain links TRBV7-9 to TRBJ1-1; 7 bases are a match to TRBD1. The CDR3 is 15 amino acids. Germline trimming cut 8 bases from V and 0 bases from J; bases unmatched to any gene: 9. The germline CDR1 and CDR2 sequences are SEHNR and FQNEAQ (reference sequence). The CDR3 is CASDPGQRMNTEAFF. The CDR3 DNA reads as TGTGCCAGCGATCCGGGACAGCGCATGAACACTGAAGCTTTCTTT.

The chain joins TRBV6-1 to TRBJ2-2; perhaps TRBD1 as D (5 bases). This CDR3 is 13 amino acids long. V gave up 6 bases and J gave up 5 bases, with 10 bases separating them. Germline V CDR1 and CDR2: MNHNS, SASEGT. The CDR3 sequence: CASRDTGTGELFF. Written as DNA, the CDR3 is TGTGCCAGCAGAGATACAGGAACCGGGGAGCTGTTTTTT.

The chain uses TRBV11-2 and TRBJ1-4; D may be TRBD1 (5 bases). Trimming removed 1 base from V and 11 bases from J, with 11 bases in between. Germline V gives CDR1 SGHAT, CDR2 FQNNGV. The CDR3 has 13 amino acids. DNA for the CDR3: TGTGCCAGCAGCTTAGTTGGGGGGGGGAAACTGTTTTTT. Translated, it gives CASSLVGGGKLFF.

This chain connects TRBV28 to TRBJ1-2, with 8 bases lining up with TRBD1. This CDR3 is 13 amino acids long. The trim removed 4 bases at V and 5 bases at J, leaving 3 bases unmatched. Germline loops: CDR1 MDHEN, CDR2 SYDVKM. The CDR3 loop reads CASSSDREYGYTF. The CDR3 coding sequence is TGTGCCAGCAGTTCGGACAGGGAGTATGGCTACACCTTC.

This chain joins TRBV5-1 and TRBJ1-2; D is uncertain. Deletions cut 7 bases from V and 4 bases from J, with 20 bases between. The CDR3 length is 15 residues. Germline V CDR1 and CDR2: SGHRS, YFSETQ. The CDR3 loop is CASQLGDSGSYGYTF. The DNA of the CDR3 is TGCGCCAGCCAGCTTGGAGATTCGGGGAGCTATGGCTACACCTTC.

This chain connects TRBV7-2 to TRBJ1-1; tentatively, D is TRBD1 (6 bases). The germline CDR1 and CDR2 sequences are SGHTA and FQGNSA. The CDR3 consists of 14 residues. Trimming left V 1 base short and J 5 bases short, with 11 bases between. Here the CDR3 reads CASSLVAGETEAFF. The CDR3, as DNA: TGTGCCAGCAGCTTAGTCGCAGGGGAAACTGAAGCTTTCTTT.

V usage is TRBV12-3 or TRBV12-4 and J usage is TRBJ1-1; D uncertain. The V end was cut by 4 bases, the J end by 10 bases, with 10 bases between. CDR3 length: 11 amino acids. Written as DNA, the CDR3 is TGTGCCAGCAGTTCCACAATGATAGCTTTCTTT. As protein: CASSSTMIAFF.

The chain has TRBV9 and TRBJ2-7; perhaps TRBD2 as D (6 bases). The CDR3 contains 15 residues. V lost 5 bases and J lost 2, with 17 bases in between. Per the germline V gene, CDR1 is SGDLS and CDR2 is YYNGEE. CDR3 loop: CASSEGLTPTYEQYF. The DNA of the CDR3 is TGTGCCAGCAGTGAAGGACTAACCCCGACCTACGAGCAGTACTTC. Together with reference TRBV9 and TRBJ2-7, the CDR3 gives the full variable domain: DSGVTQTPKHLITATGQRVTLRCSPRSGDLSVYWYQQSLDQGLQFLIQYYNGEERAKGNILERFSAQQFPDLHSELNLSSLELGDSALYFCASSEGLTPTYEQYFGPGTRLTVT.

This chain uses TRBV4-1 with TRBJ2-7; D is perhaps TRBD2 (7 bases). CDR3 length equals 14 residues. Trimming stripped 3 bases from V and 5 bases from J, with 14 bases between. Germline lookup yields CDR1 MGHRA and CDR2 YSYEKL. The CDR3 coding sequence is TGCGCCAGCAGCCAGCGGGGGCTATCCGACGAGCAGTACTTC. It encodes CASSQRGLSDEQYF.

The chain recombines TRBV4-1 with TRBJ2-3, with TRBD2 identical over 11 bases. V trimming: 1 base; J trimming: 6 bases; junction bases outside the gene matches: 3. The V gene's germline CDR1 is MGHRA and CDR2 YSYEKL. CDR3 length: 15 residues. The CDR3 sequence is CASSQVSGGADTQYF. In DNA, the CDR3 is TGCGCCAGCAGCCAAGTTAGCGGGGGGGCCGATACGCAGTATTTT.

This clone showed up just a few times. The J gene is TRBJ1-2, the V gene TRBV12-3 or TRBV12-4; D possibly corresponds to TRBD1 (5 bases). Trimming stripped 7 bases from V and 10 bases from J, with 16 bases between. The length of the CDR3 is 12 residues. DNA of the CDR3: TGTGCCAGCAAATCGGGGGAAGGTGACTACACCTTC. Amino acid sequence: CASKSGEGDYTF.

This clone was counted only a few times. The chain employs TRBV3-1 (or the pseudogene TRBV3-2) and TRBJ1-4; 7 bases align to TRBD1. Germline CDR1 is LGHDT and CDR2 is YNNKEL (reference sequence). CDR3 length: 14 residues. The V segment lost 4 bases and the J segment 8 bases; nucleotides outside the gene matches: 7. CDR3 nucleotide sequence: TGTGCCAGCAGCCGCCGACAGGGAGGCGAAAAACTGTTTTTT. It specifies CASSRRQGGEKLFF.

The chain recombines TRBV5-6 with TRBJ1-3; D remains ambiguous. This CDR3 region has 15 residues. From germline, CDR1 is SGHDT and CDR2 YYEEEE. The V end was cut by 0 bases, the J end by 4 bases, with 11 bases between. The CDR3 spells CASSLVQLTGNTIYF. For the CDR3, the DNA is TGTGCCAGCAGCTTGGTTCAGTTAACCGGAAACACCATATATTTT.

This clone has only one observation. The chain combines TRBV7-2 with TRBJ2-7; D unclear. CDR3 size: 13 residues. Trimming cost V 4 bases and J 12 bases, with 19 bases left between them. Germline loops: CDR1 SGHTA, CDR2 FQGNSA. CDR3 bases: TGTGCCAGCAGCTCCTACAGTCTGGAATACCGGTACTTC. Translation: CASSSYSLEYRYF.

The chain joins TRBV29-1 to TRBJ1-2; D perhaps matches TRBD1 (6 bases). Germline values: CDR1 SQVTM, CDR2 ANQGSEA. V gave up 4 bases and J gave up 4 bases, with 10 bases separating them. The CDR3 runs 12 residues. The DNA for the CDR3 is TGCAGCGTTGGGACAGAAGGCTATGGCTACACCTTC. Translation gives CSVGTEGYGYTF.